This T cell receptor (beta chain) stems from a study of blood T cell repertoires in COVID-19. Profiling relied on immunoSEQ multiplex PCR, and the TCRdb table lists in-frame clones only, not all of them. The table includes 90,000 to 120,000 clones, 80% to 90% detected once. V dropped 6 bases and J dropped 1 base, with 4 bases sitting between them. This CDR3 spans 11 amino acids. Sequencing was done on a sample of peripheral blood. V and J are TRBV12-3 or TRBV12-4 and TRBJ2-7; no reliable D call. The clonotype was recovered from a woman of 80 years or more with acute or convalescent COVID-19. In nucleotides, the CDR3 is TGTGCCAGCAGCCAATCCTACGAGCAGTACTTC. Translation: CASSQSYEQYF.